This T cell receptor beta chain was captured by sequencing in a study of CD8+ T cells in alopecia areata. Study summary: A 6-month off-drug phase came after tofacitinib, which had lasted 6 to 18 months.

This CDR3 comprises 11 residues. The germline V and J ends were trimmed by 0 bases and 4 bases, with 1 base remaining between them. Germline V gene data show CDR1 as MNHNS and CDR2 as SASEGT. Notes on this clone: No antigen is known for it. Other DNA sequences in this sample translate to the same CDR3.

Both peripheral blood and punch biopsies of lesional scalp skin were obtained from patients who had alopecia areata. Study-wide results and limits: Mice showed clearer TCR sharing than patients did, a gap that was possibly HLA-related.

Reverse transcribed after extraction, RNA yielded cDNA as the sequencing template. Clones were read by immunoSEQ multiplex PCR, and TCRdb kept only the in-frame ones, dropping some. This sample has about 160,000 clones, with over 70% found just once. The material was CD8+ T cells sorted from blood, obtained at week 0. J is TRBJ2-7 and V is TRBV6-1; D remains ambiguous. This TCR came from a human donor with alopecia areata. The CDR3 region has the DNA TGTGCCAGCAGTGAAGCGTACGAGCAGTACTTC. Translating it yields CASSEAYEQYF.